This is a list of T cell receptor beta chains from one sample in a study of CD8 T cells in Susac syndrome. One entry per CDR3 protein results from TCRdb running MiXCR on the immunoSEQ multiplex PCR reads. Of around 90,000 distinct CDR3 sequences listed, approximately 96% are singletons. The sample was CD8+ T cells from PBMCs. The source of these receptors is a human donor with Susac syndrome. Both conserved end residues are part of each CDR3. The D gene is left open where the match is weak. A clone size is listed for some rows: how often the clone was seen (once, few, many), or a class if it is expanded.

D: -
length: 11
V: TRBV12-3/TRBV12-4
size: -
J: TRBJ2-5
CDR3: CASSWAETQYF
DNA: TGTGCCAGCAGTTGGGCAGAGACCCAGTACTTC

D: -
length: 16
V: TRBV7-2
size: -
J: TRBJ1-2
CDR3: CASSLDGPGTAYGYTF
DNA: TGTGCCAGCAGCTTAGATGGTCCCGGAACAGCCTATGGCTACACCTTC

D: -
length: 12
V: TRBV6-2/TRBV6-3
size: -
J: TRBJ2-1
CDR3: CASSLLNNEQFF
DNA: TGTGCCAGCAGTCTACTCAACAATGAGCAGTTCTTC

D: TRBD1
length: 15
V: TRBV3-1
size: -
J: TRBJ2-7
CDR3: CASSQRTGGIDEQYF
DNA: TGTGCCAGCAGCCAAAGGACAGGGGGCATAGACGAGCAGTACTTC

D: TRBD1
length: 17
V: TRBV27
size: -
J: TRBJ2-1
CDR3: CASSYPAGTGGADEQFF
DNA: TGTGCCAGCAGTTACCCCGCCGGGACAGGGGGTGCCGATGAGCAGTTCTTC

D: -
length: 13
V: TRBV7-9
size: -
J: TRBJ2-6
CDR3: CASSPGTAEVLTF
DNA: TGTGCCAGCAGCCCAGGGACGGCGGAGGTCCTGACTTTC

D: TRBD1
length: 14
V: TRBV5-4
size: once
J: TRBJ1-2
CDR3: CASRPGQGDYGYTF
DNA: TGTGCCAGTAGGCCGGGACAGGGAGACTATGGCTACACCTTC

D: -
length: 13
V: TRBV20-1
size: -
J: TRBJ1-2
CDR3: CSAGGLTSYGYTF
DNA: TGCAGTGCGGGGGGACTCACAAGTTATGGCTACACCTTC

D: TRBD1
length: 13
V: TRBV20-1
size: -
J: TRBJ1-2
CDR3: CSAIRQGEYGYTF
DNA: TGCAGTGCTATCAGACAGGGAGAATATGGCTACACCTTC

D: -
length: 15
V: TRBV30
size: -
J: TRBJ1-3
CDR3: CAWSVDVLRGNTIYF
DNA: TGTGCCTGGAGTGTGGACGTGCTAAGAGGAAACACCATATATTTT

D: TRBD1
length: 15
V: TRBV4-3
size: -
J: TRBJ2-7
CDR3: CASSLSTGSSYEQYF
DNA: TGCGCCAGCAGCCTATCGACAGGGAGCTCCTACGAGCAGTACTTC

D: -
length: 12
V: TRBV6-2/TRBV6-3
size: -
J: TRBJ2-7
CDR3: CASSYSIYEQYF
DNA: TGTGCCAGCAGTTACAGCATCTACGAGCAGTACTTC

D: -
length: 14
V: TRBV6-2/TRBV6-3
size: -
J: TRBJ2-5
CDR3: CASSYSRTTETQYF
DNA: TGTGCCAGCAGTTACTCTCGGACCACGGAGACCCAGTACTTC

D: -
length: 13
V: TRBV6-5
size: -
J: TRBJ1-1
CDR3: CASRLPGGTEAFF
DNA: TGTGCCAGCAGGCTCCCGGGGGGCACTGAAGCTTTCTTT

D: TRBD2
length: 14
V: TRBV20-1
size: -
J: TRBJ2-1
CDR3: CSAYSGGSYNEQFF
DNA: TGCAGTGCTTATAGCGGGGGCTCCTACAATGAGCAGTTCTTC

D: TRBD2
length: 15
V: TRBV12-3/TRBV12-4
size: -
J: TRBJ2-5
CDR3: CASSSGAVGGETQYF
DNA: TGTGCCAGCAGTTCCGGCGCGGTGGGGGGGGAGACCCAGTACTTC

D: -
length: 14
V: TRBV20-1
size: -
J: TRBJ1-1
CDR3: CSARDHEGNTEAFF
DNA: TGCAGTGCTAGAGATCATGAGGGAAACACTGAAGCTTTCTTT

D: TRBD1
length: 13
V: TRBV20-1
size: -
J: TRBJ2-7
CDR3: CSAGQGSSGEQYF
DNA: TGCAGTGCTGGACAGGGAAGCTCTGGCGAGCAGTACTTC

D: -
length: 13
V: TRBV18
size: -
J: TRBJ2-1
CDR3: CASSPQADNEQFF
DNA: TGTGCCAGCTCACCACAAGCAGACAATGAGCAGTTCTTC

D: -
length: 15
V: TRBV7-9
size: once
J: TRBJ1-2
CDR3: CASSLWAGDSHGYTF
DNA: TGTGCCAGCAGCTTATGGGCAGGGGATTCCCATGGCTACACCTTC

D: -
length: 14
V: TRBV12-3/TRBV12-4
size: -
J: TRBJ2-5
CDR3: CASSPGARGETQYF
DNA: TGTGCCAGCAGTCCAGGGGCCCGCGGGGAGACCCAGTACTTC

D: TRBD1
length: 15
V: TRBV7-3
size: -
J: TRBJ2-5
CDR3: CASSSGQGKGETQYF
DNA: TGTGCCAGCAGCTCGGGACAGGGAAAAGGGGAGACCCAGTACTTC

D: -
length: 13
V: TRBV7-2
size: -
J: TRBJ1-5
CDR3: CASSPRQYQPQHF
DNA: TGTGCCAGCAGCCCCCGACAGTATCAGCCCCAGCATTTT

D: -
length: 11
V: TRBV6-1
size: -
J: TRBJ2-7
CDR3: CASYSLYEQYF
DNA: TGTGCCAGCTACAGCCTCTACGAGCAGTACTTC

D: TRBD1
length: 14
V: TRBV28
size: -
J: TRBJ2-7
CDR3: CASSMTGWSYEQYF
DNA: TGTGCCAGCAGTATGACAGGGTGGTCCTACGAGCAGTACTTC

D: -
length: 13
V: TRBV27
size: -
J: TRBJ2-7
CDR3: CASSFPGAHEQYF
DNA: TGTGCCAGCAGTTTCCCGGGGGCCCACGAGCAGTACTTC

D: TRBD1
length: 15
V: TRBV5-8
size: -
J: TRBJ2-7
CDR3: CASSFNGQGVDEQYF
DNA: TGTGCCAGCAGCTTCAATGGACAGGGGGTGGACGAGCAGTACTTC

D: -
length: 14
V: TRBV30
size: -
J: TRBJ1-6
CDR3: CAWSVWGNNSPLHF
DNA: TGTGCCTGGAGTGTATGGGGGAATAATTCACCCCTCCACTTT

D: -
length: 15
V: TRBV6-5
size: once
J: TRBJ2-1
CDR3: CASSSLRKKRDEQFF
DNA: TGTGCCAGCAGTTCCCTCCGGAAAAAGCGGGATGAGCAGTTCTTC

D: TRBD1
length: 17
V: TRBV28
size: -
J: TRBJ1-5
CDR3: CASSLDPGQGGGQPQHF
DNA: TGTGCCAGCAGTTTAGATCCCGGACAGGGGGGAGGTCAGCCCCAGCATTTT

D: -
length: 13
V: TRBV6-2/TRBV6-3
size: -
J: TRBJ1-2
CDR3: CASSYGRFYGYTF
DNA: TGTGCCAGCAGTTACGGACGATTCTATGGCTACACCTTC

D: -
length: 15
V: TRBV11-1
size: -
J: TRBJ2-1
CDR3: CASSSQGRFDNEQFF
DNA: TGTGCCAGCAGCTCGCAGGGTAGATTCGACAATGAGCAGTTCTTC

D: TRBD1
length: 17
V: TRBV5-6
size: -
J: TRBJ1-1
CDR3: CASSSRDRLIMNTEAFF
DNA: TGTGCCAGCAGCTCCCGGGACAGGCTTATCATGAACACTGAAGCTTTCTTT

D: -
length: 16
V: TRBV4-3
size: once
J: TRBJ2-2
CDR3: CASSQGGSGSTGELFF
DNA: TGCGCCAGCAGCCAAGGGGGTTCAGGGTCCACCGGGGAGCTGTTTTTT

D: -
length: 13
V: TRBV12-3/TRBV12-4
size: -
J: TRBJ2-7
CDR3: CASTEGPADEQYF
DNA: TGTGCCAGCACCGAGGGACCGGCGGACGAGCAGTACTTC

D: TRBD2
length: 16
V: TRBV2
size: -
J: TRBJ2-5
CDR3: CASHGGAGGRGETQYF
DNA: TGTGCCAGCCATGGAGGAGCGGGGGGCCGGGGAGAGACCCAGTACTTC

D: -
length: 13
V: TRBV6-2/TRBV6-3
size: once
J: TRBJ2-7
CDR3: CASSYALTEKQYF
DNA: TGTGCCAGCAGTTACGCTCTCACGGAGAAGCAGTACTTC